This T cell receptor beta chain was observed in a study of cytomegalovirus exposure and HLA in healthy donors. As for the study in general: Genotyping showed 75% to 90% of fewer than 500 donors falling in the Caucasian-associated ancestry cluster. General observations from the study: Later analysis placed DRB1 highest and HLA-C lowest in TCR association rates, which differed by HLA locus. Within an earlier analysis, most TCR beta V segments proved productive either about 87% or about 30% of the time.

In the case of this clone: As yet, its antigen is unknown.

Nominal health characterized the donors when sampled, though unrecorded immune exposures were likely. 13 Jbeta primers and 60 Vbeta primers were used for the PCR. Generated by immunoSEQ multiplex PCR, the TCRdb table keeps only in-frame clones and is missing some. Found here are 200,000 or so clones, 78% of them singletons; the top ten hold roughly 6%. Trimming left V 0 bases short and J 4 bases short, with 7 bases between. Germline V lookup: CDR1 SGHVS, CDR2 FQNEAQ. The CDR3 runs to 14 residues. The TCR comes from a woman in her twenties or thirties in good health and CMV-seropositive. The sample consisted of PBMCs. V gene TRBV7-8 combines with J gene TRBJ2-1, with unresolved D. For the CDR3, the DNA is TGTGCCAGCAGCTTAGCGAGGAGTTACAATGAGCAGTTCTTC. This encodes CASSLARSYNEQFF.